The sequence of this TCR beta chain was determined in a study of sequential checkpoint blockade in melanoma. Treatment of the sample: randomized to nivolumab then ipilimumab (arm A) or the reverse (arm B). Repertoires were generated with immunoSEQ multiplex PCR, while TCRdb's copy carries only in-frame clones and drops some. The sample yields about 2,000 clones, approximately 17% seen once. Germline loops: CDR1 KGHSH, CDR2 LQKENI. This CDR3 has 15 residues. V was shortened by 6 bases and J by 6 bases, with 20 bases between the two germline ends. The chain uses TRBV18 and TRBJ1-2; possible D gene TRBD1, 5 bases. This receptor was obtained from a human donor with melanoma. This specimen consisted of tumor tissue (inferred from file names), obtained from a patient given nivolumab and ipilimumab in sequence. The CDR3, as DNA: TGTGCCAGCTCTCCAGGGCCAGGGCCTTCGGATGGCTACACCTTC. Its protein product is CASSPGPGPSDGYTF.